The rows below give T cell receptor beta chains drawn from one sample of a study of blood T cell repertoires in COVID-19. Produced via immunoSEQ multiplex PCR; TCRdb's table is partial and in-frame only. The data hold around 140,000 clones, with about four fifths observed a single time. Material for sequencing was peripheral blood. The origin of the receptors is a human donor in a cohort sampled during active COVID-19. CDR3s include the opening cysteine and the closing phenylalanine or tryptophan. A D gene is named only where the DNA matches it firmly. Part of the rows lack a size; the others show once, few, many or a class for expanded clones.

d_call,v_call,j_call,clone_size,cdr3_aa,cdr3_nt
TRBD1,TRBV5-1,TRBJ2-7,NA,CASSLGQGLEQYF,TGCGCCAGCAGCTTAGGACAGGGTCTCGAGCAGTACTTC
TRBD2,TRBV6-6,TRBJ2-7,NA,CASSYAREAFEQYF,TGTGCCAGCAGTTACGCGCGGGAGGCATTCGAGCAGTACTTC
TRBD1,TRBV6-5,TRBJ2-5,once,CASSRDRAVETQYF,TGTGCCAGCAGTAGAGACAGGGCTGTGGAGACCCAGTACTTC
TRBD1,TRBV6-5,TRBJ1-2,NA,CASRGTGGRGYGYTF,TGTGCCAGCAGAGGGACAGGGGGCCGGGGCTATGGCTACACCTTC
TRBD1,TRBV19,TRBJ2-2,NA,CASSTFGQGNTGELFF,TGTGCCAGTAGTACCTTCGGACAGGGGAACACCGGGGAGCTGTTTTTT
NA,TRBV3-1/TRBV3-2,TRBJ2-3,NA,CASSQGERQSTDTQYF,TGTGCCAGCAGCCAAGGGGAGCGGCAAAGCACAGATACGCAGTATTTT
NA,TRBV28,TRBJ2-7,NA,CASRQGGLAEQYF,TGTGCCAGCCGCCAGGGGGGCTTGGCCGAGCAGTACTTC
TRBD1,TRBV5-1,TRBJ2-3,NA,CASSLQGPGTDTQYF,TGCGCCAGCAGCTTACAGGGGCCGGGGACAGATACGCAGTATTTT
NA,TRBV27,TRBJ2-6,NA,CASSLNFVRSSGANVLTF,TGTGCCAGCAGTTTGAATTTTGTCAGATCGTCTGGGGCCAACGTCCTGACTTTC
NA,TRBV6-6,TRBJ2-7,NA,CASSYSSSYEQYF,TGTGCCAGCAGTTACAGTAGCAGCTACGAGCAGTACTTC
TRBD2,TRBV29-1,TRBJ2-5,few,CSARLAGQTFEETQYF,TGCAGCGCCAGACTAGCGGGACAAACATTTGAGGAGACCCAGTACTTC
NA,TRBV7-8,TRBJ2-1,few,CASSSMGGGTQEQFF,TGTGCCAGCAGCTCAATGGGAGGAGGAACGCAGGAGCAGTTCTTC
NA,TRBV6-1,TRBJ2-3,once,CASSERHGTFYTDTQYF,TGTGCCAGCAGTGAACGACACGGGACTTTTTACACAGATACGCAGTATTTT
NA,TRBV6-1,TRBJ1-5,NA,CASSDHREYQPQHF,TGTGCCAGCAGTGACCACAGGGAGTATCAGCCCCAGCATTTT
NA,TRBV7-9,TRBJ2-1,NA,CASSSGSYNEQFF,TGTGCCAGCAGCTCAGGGTCCTACAATGAGCAGTTCTTC
TRBD2,TRBV6-5,TRBJ2-7,NA,CASSWLAGGFVREQYF,TGTGCCAGCAGTTGGCTAGCGGGAGGCTTTGTTCGCGAGCAGTACTTC
NA,TRBV7-8,TRBJ1-4,NA,CASSLHGGTNEKLFF,TGTGCCAGCAGCTTACACGGGGGAACTAATGAAAAACTGTTTTTT
NA,TRBV5-1,TRBJ1-3,NA,CASSDPGGSGNTIYF,TGCGCCAGCAGTGACCCCGGAGGATCTGGAAACACCATATATTTT
TRBD1,TRBV20-1,TRBJ2-3,NA,CSASTGGTTDTQYF,TGCAGTGCTAGTACAGGGGGCACCACAGATACGCAGTATTTT
NA,TRBV6-1,TRBJ2-4,NA,CASSERRENIQYF,TGTGCCAGCAGTGAAAGGAGGGAAAACATTCAGTACTTC